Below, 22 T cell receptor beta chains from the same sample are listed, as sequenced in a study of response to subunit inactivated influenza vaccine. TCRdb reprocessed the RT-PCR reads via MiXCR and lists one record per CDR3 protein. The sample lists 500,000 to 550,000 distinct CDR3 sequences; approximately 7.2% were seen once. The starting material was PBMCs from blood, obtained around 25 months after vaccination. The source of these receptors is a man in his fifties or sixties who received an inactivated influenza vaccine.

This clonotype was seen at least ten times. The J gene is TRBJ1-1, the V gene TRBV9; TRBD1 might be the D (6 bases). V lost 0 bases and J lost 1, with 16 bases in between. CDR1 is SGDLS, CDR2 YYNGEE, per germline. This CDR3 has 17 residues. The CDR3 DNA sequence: TGTGCCAGCAGCGTAGGAGCATCCAAACAGGGGAACACTGAAGCTTTCTTT. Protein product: CASSVGASKQGNTEAFF.

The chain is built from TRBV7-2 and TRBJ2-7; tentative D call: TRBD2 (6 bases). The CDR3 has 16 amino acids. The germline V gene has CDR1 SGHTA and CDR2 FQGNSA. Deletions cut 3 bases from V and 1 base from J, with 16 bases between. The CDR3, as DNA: TGTGCCAGCAGCTTCGGGTACGGGAGAGGATCCTACGAGCAGTACTTC. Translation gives CASSFGYGRGSYEQYF.

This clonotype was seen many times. In nucleotides, the CDR3 is TGCAGTGCTAGATCCGGGACAGGGGTCCTCGGGGTC. Residues: CSARSGTGVLGV. The rearrangement links TRBV20-1 to TRBJ2-7; the match to TRBD1 covers 10 bases. CDR1 is DFQATT and CDR2 is SNEGSKA in the germline V gene (reference sequence). The CDR3 contains 12 residues.

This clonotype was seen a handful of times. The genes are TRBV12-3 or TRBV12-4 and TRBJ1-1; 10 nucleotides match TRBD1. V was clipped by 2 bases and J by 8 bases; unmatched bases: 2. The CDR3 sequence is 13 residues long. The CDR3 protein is CASSLSGQGEAFF. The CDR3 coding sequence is TGTGCCAGCAGTTTATCGGGACAGGGGGAAGCTTTCTTT.

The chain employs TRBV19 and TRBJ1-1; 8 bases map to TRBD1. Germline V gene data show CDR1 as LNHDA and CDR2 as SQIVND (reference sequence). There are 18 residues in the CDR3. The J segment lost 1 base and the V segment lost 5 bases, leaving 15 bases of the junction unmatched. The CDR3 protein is CASSAGGRGRMGNTEAFF. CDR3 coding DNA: TGTGCCAGTAGTGCAGGGGGCAGGGGGCGAATGGGGAACACTGAAGCTTTCTTT.

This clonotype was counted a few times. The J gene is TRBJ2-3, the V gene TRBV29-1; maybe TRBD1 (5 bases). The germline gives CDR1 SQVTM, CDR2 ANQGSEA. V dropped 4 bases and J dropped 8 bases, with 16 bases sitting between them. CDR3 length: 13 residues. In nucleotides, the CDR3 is TGCAGCGTTGGTCCGAACCTAAGGGGTACGCAGTATTTT. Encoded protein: CSVGPNLRGTQYF.

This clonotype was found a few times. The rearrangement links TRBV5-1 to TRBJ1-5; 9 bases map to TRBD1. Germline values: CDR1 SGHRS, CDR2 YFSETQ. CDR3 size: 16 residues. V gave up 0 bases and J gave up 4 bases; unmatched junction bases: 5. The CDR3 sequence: CASSLEDRGVNQPQHF. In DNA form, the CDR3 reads TGCGCCAGCAGCTTGGAGGACAGGGGCGTTAATCAGCCCCAGCATTTT.

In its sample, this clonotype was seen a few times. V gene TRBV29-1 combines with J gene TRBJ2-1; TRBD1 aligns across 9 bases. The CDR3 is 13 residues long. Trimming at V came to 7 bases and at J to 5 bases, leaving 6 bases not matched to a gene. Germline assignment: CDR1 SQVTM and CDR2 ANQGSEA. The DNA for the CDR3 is TGCAGCGCCGGGACAGGGTGGGACAATGAGCAGTTCTTC. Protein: CSAGTGWDNEQFF.

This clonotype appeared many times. The CDR3 region has the DNA TGTGCCAGCTCACCACGGGAGGATACGCAGTATTTT. Protein product: CASSPREDTQYF. The rearrangement links TRBV18 to TRBJ2-3; possibly TRBD2 for D (5 bases). V dropped 1 base and J dropped 6 bases, with 5 bases sitting between them. The CDR3 totals 12 residues. Looked up from germline, CDR1 is KGHSH and CDR2 is LQKENI.

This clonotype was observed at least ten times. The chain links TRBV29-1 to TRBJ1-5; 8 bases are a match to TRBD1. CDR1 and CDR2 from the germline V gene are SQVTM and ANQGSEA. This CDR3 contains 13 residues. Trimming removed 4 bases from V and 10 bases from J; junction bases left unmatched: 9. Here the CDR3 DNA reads TGCAGCGTTGCCCCGGACAGGGAGGGTCCCCAGCATTTT. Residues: CSVAPDREGPQHF.

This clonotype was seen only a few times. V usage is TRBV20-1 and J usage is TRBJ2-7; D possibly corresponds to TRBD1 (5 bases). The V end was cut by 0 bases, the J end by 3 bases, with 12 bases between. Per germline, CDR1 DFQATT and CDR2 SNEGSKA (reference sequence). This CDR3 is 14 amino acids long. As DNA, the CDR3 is TGCAGTGCTAGAGATTTTACAGGCGTCTACGAGCAGTACTTC. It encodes CSARDFTGVYEQYF.

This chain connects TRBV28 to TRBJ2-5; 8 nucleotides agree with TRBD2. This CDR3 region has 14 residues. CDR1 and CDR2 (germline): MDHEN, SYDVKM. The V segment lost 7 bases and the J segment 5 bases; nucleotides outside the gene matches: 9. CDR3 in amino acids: CASKEAGGGETQYF. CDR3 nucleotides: TGTGCCAGCAAGGAGGCGGGAGGCGGTGAGACCCAGTACTTC.

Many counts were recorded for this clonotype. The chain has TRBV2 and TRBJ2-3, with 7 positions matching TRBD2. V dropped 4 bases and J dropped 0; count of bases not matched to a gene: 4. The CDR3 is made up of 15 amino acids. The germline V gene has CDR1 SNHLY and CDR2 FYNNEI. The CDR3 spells CASSGLALSTDTQYF. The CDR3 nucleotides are TGTGCCAGCAGTGGACTAGCCCTAAGCACAGATACGCAGTATTTT.

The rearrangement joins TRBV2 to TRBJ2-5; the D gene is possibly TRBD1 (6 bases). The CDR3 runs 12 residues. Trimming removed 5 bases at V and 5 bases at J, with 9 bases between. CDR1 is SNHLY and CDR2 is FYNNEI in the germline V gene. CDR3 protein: CASSTGFETQYF. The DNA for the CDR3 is TGTGCCAGCAGTACAGGGTTTGAGACCCAGTACTTC.

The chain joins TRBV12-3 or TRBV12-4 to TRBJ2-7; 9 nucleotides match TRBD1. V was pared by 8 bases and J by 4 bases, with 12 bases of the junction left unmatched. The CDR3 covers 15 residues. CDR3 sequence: CASAPSGTGKYEQYF. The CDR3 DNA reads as TGTGCCAGCGCCCCTTCTGGGACAGGGAAGTACGAGCAGTACTTC.

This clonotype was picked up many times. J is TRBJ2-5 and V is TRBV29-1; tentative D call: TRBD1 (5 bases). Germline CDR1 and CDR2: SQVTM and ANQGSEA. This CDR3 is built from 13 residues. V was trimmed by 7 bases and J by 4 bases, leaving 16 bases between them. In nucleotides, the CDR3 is TGCAGCGGCCACAGGTCCATGGGAGAGACCCAGTACTTC. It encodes CSGHRSMGETQYF.

The CDR3 DNA is TGTGCCAGCAGCTCGACAGGTTTTCACGAGCAGTACGTC. Its protein is CASSSTGFHEQYV. The rearrangement uses TRBV7-3 and TRBJ2-7; possible D gene TRBD1, 6 bases. Trimming took off 4 bases at V and 5 bases at J, with 12 bases between the two ends. This CDR3 comprises 13 residues. Per the germline V gene, CDR1 is SGHTA and CDR2 is FQGTGA.

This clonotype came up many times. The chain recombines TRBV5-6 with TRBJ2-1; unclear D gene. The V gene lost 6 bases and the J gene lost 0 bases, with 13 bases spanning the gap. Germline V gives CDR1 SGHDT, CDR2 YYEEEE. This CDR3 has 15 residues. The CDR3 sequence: CASTPAPSSYNEQFF. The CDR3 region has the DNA TGTGCCAGCACCCCAGCCCCAAGCTCCTACAATGAGCAGTTCTTC.

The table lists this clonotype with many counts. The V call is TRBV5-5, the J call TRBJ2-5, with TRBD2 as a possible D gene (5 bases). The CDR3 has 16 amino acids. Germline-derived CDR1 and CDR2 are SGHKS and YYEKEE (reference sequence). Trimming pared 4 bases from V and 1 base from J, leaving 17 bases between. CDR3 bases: TGTGCCAGCAGCATAGCGCCTAGCAAGGGCCAAGAGACCCAGTACTTC. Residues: CASSIAPSKGQETQYF.

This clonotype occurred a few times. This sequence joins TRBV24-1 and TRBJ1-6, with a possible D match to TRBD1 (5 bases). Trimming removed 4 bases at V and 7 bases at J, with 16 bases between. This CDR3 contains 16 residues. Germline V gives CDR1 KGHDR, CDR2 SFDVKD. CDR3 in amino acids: CATSDSRRGDNSPLHF. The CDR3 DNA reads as TGTGCCACCAGTGACAGCAGACGAGGGGACAATTCACCCCTCCACTTT.

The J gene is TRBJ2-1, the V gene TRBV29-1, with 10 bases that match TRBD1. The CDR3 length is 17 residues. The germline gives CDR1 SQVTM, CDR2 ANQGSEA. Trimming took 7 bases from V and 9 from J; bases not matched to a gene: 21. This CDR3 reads CSAEPRQDRGVQGEQFF. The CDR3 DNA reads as TGCAGCGCCGAGCCCAGGCAGGACAGGGGGGTACAGGGTGAGCAGTTCTTC.

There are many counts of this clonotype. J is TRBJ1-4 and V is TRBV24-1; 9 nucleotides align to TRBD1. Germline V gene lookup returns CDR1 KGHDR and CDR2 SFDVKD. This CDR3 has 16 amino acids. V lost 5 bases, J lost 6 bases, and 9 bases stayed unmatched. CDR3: CATSGATGTGHEKLFF. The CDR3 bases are TGTGCCACCAGTGGCGCGACCGGGACAGGGCATGAAAAACTGTTTTTT.